The TCR beta chain under discussion was sequenced for a study of CD4 T cells in relation to SARS-CoV-2 and coronaviruses. Whole-study context: ViraFEST: approximately nine-day antigen culture of PBMCs, then TCR beta CDR3 sequencing.

TCRdb keeps only in-frame clones here, not all; method: immunoSEQ multiplex PCR. Of about 29,000 clones in the sample, 78% were seen once. As to this clone: Its antigen is not known.

V trimming: 4 bases; J trimming: 4 bases; junction bases outside the gene matches: 6. The germline gives CDR1 KGHSH, CDR2 LQKENI. The CDR3 covers 15 residues. CD4+ T cells from unexposed donors were obtained before the COVID-19 pandemic (2011-2018). The cells were cultured for approximately 10 days before CD4+ T cells were isolated. Unexposed-donor CD4+ T cells were probed with SARS-CoV-2 S/N and four cold-coronavirus spikes, cells permitting. Cultures held two million PBMCs per well with 8.5 to 10 IU/ml IL-2. Cultures received half-medium IL-2 refreshes on days 3 and 7. The specimen was CD4+ T cells from PBMCs, cultured in vitro. V gene TRBV18 combines with J gene TRBJ2-1, with 8 bases matching TRBD2. The TCR was taken from a human donor in good health. Here the CDR3 reads CASSLREGGYNEQFF. The CDR3 coding sequence is TGTGCCAGCTCACTACGGGAGGGCGGGTACAATGAGCAGTTCTTC.